This is a list of T cell receptor beta chains from one sample in a study of blood T cell repertoires in COVID-19. Sequencing was performed with immunoSEQ multiplex PCR; in TCRdb, only in-frame clones are kept and a portion is missing. The table shows roughly 230,000 clones, with 80% to 85% occurring only once. What was sequenced was peripheral blood. The receptor source for this set is a woman of 80 years or more with COVID-19, enrolled during active disease. Each CDR3 is given without its conserved first and last residue.

v_gene	len	j_gene	CDR3aa
TRBV4-3	14	TRBJ2-1	ASSQDVAGGPTEQF
TRBV6-5	12	TRBJ2-5	ASRSDSDQETQY
TRBV7-2	14	TRBJ1-2	ASSPRRTGGAYGYT
TRBV7-2	12	TRBJ1-1	ASLGQTSNTEAF
TRBV18	14	TRBJ2-1	ASSPFAAGAHNEQF
TRBV18	12	TRBJ2-1	ASSPTSGENEQF
TRBV10-1	12	TRBJ2-3	ASSPTGGTDTQY
TRBV18	12	TRBJ1-5	ATTDSGSNQPQH
TRBV11-2	13	TRBJ1-6	ASSLSGIANSPLH
TRBV20-1	9	TRBJ1-1	SASRDTEAF
TRBV5-1	12	TRBJ2-5	ASSRGGDQETQY
TRBV6-5	11	TRBJ2-5	ASSLDYQETQY
TRBV6-5	11	TRBJ1-6	ATTPGLNSPLH
TRBV23-1	14	TRBJ1-5	ASSSGGKEGNQPQH
TRBV5-1	12	TRBJ1-1	ASSQDRVDTEAF
TRBV10-1	15	TRBJ2-2	ASTDYSGGSYTGELF
TRBV18	13	TRBJ1-6	ASSPAAAYDSPLH
TRBV7-8	12	TRBJ2-2	ATTSGGGTGELF
TRBV2	16	TRBJ2-3	ASSRTSGGPGSTDTQY
TRBV2	13	TRBJ2-5	ASRRGGDITETQY
TRBV2	11	TRBJ1-5	ASHDRGLQPQH
TRBV28	9	TRBJ1-1	ASNRETEAF
TRBV6-6	12	TRBJ2-3	ASSKAGGTDTQY
TRBV10-3	14	TRBJ2-3	AISESSGGHTDTQY
TRBV7-2	14	TRBJ2-3	ASSLARLASTDTQY
TRBV28	13	TRBJ1-3	ASSLFGTVGNTIY
TRBV28	12	TRBJ2-1	ASLGAGLRNEQF
TRBV5-1	12	TRBJ1-2	ASSPAGGTDGYT